This passage covers 9 T cell receptor beta chains from one sample sequenced in a study of cytomegalovirus exposure and HLA in healthy donors. The PCR used 60 Vbeta and 13 Jbeta primers. Sequencing was performed with immunoSEQ multiplex PCR; in TCRdb, only in-frame clones are kept and a portion is missing. The sample yields 200,000 or so clones, more than 60% seen once. The sample taken for sequencing was PBMCs. These receptors were obtained from a woman aged 25 to 39 in good health and CMV-seropositive.

This clone was detected once. The chain recombines TRBV7-9 with TRBJ2-7, with D unclear. Germline V gene sequence: CDR1 SEHNR, CDR2 FQNEAQ (reference sequence). V shed 5 bases and J shed 5 bases, with 13 bases lying between them. The CDR3 extends over 13 amino acids. CDR3 DNA: TGTGCCAGCAGCCCGCGCATTATCAACGAGCAGTACTTC. This sequence encodes CASSPRIINEQYF.

The V and J genes are TRBV28 and TRBJ2-1; 9 bases are a match to TRBD2. With V trimmed by 7 bases and J by 6 bases, 13 bases remained unmatched. CDR1 and CDR2 (germline): MDHEN, SYDVKM. The CDR3 totals 16 residues. CDR3 DNA sequence: TGTGCCAGCACCGCGGGAGGGGCCGGGGATGGCAATGAGCAGTTCTTC. It is translated as CASTAGGAGDGNEQFF. Looking up the rest from reference TRBV28 and TRBJ2-1 gives the full variable domain: DVKVTQSSRYLVKRTGEKVFLECVQDMDHENMFWYRQDPGLGLRLIYFSYDVKMKEKGDIPEGYSVSREKKERFSLILESASTNQTSMYLCASTAGGAGDGNEQFFGPGTRLTVL.

The chain has TRBV7-9 and TRBJ2-5; 7 positions agree with TRBD1. This CDR3 is built from 13 residues. Germline CDR1 is SEHNR and CDR2 is FQNEAQ (reference sequence). The V segment lost 5 bases and the J segment 5 bases; nucleotides outside the gene matches: 5. The DNA of the CDR3 is TGTGCCAGCAGCCTACAGGGGACCGAGACCCAGTACTTC. It specifies CASSLQGTETQYF.

Details on this clone: The junction departs from germline at one end; a sequencing error may be responsible. The V and J genes are TRBV10-3 and TRBJ2-3, with D unresolved. The CDR3 sequence is 12 residues long. Germline V gene sequence: CDR1 ENHRY, CDR2 SYGVKD. In DNA, the CDR3 is TGTGCCATCCGTGAGACTACAGATACGCAGTATTTT. Protein sequence: CAIRETTDTQYF.

The CDR3 here is CASSPAGFSNQPQHF. The CDR3, as DNA: TGTGCCAGCAGCCCGGCAGGGTTTAGCAATCAGCCCCAGCATTTT. V and J are TRBV6-1 and TRBJ1-5; weak D call: TRBD1 (5 bases). The CDR3 loop spans 15 amino acids. V was pared by 6 bases and J by 0 bases, with 12 bases between. Germline V CDR1 and CDR2: MNHNS, SASEGT.

This clone turned up a few times. The rearrangement links TRBV29-1 to TRBJ1-1, with a possible D match to TRBD1 (5 bases). Trimming shortened V by 2 bases and J by 2 bases, and 12 bases separated the two germline ends. Germline V gene sequence: CDR1 SQVTM, CDR2 ANQGSEA. There are 14 residues in the CDR3. This chain's CDR3 is CSVESGAVNTEAFF. The CDR3 DNA sequence: TGCAGCGTTGAATCTGGGGCTGTAAACACTGAAGCTTTCTTT. The full variable domain, completed using reference TRBV29-1 and TRBJ1-1, is SAVISQKPSRDICQRGTSLTIQCQVDSQVTMMFWYRQQPGQSLTLIATANQGSEATYESGFVIDKFPISRPNLTFSTLTVSNMSPEDSSIYLCSVESGAVNTEAFFGQGTRLTVV.

This chain links TRBV28 with TRBJ1-1; possible D gene TRBD1, 6 bases. Trimming cost V 4 bases and J 8 bases, with 17 bases left between them. Germline V gene lookup returns CDR1 MDHEN and CDR2 SYDVKM. CDR3 length equals 14 residues. The DNA of the CDR3 is TGTGCCAGCAGTTCCTGGGACACGGCAGGAGAAGCTTTCTTT. Protein: CASSSWDTAGEAFF.

This clone is classed as medium-sized. The chain is built from TRBV7-7 and TRBJ2-1, with 9 bases fitting TRBD2. V trimming: 3 bases; J trimming: 0 bases; junction bases outside the gene matches: 0. The CDR3 is 15 residues long. Per the germline V gene, CDR1 is SSHAT and CDR2 is FNYEAQ (reference sequence). The CDR3 region has the DNA TGTGCCAGCAGCTTGGGACTAGCCTCCTACAATGAGCAGTTCTTC. It encodes CASSLGLASYNEQFF.

This chain connects TRBV28 to TRBJ1-1, with D unclear. The germline gives CDR1 MDHEN, CDR2 SYDVKM. V was cut by 5 bases and J by 7 bases, with 14 bases left in between. This CDR3 is built from 13 residues. DNA of the CDR3: TGTGCCAGCAGTCCCATACTTGAATATGAAGCTTTCTTT. Translated: CASSPILEYEAFF.